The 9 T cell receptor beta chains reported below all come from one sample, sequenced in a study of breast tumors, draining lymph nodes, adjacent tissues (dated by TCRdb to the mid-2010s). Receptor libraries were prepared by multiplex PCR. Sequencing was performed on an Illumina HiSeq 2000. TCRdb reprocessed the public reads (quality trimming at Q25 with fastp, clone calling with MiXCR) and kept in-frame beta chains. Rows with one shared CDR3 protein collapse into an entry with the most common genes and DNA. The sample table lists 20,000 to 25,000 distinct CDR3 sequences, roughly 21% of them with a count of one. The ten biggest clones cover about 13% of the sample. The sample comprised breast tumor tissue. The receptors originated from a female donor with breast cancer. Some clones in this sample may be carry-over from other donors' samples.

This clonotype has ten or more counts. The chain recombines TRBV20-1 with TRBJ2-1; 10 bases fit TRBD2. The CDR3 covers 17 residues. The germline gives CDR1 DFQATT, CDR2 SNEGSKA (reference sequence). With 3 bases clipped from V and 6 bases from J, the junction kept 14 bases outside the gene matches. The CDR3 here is CSASSLLAGAVGNEQFF. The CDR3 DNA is TGCAGTGCTAGCAGTCTCCTAGCGGGAGCGGTTGGCAATGAGCAGTTCTTC.

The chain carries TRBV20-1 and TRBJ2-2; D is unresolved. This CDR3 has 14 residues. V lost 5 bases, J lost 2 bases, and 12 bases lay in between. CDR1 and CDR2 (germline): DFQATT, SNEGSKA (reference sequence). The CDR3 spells CSASQSGNTGELFF. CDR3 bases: TGCAGTGCTTCCCAATCAGGAAACACCGGGGAGCTGTTTTTT.

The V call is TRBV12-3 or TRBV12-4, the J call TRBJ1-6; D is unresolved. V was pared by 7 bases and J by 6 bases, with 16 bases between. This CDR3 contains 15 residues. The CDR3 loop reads CASNQAETRNSPLHF. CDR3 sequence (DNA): TGTGCCAGCAACCAAGCGGAAACCCGTAATTCACCCCTCCACTTT.

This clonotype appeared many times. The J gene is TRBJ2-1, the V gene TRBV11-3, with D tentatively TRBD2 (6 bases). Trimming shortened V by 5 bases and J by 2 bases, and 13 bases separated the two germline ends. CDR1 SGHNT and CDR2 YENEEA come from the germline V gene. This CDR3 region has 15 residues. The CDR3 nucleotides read TGTGCCAGCAGCCCCAGAGCGGGTCCCTACAATGAGCAGTTCTTC. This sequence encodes CASSPRAGPYNEQFF.

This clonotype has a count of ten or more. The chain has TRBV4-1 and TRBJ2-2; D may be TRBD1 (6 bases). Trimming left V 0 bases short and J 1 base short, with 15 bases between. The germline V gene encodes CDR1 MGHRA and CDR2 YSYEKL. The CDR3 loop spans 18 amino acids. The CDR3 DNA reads TGCGCCAGCAGCCAAGATCCAGCGCAGGGGTGGAACACCGGGGAGCTGTTTTTT. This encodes CASSQDPAQGWNTGELFF.

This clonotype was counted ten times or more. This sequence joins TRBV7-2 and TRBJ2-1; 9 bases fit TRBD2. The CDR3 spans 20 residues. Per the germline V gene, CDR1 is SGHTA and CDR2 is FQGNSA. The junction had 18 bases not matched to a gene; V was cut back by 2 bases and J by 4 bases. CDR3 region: CASSLSGLAGHPASYNEQFF. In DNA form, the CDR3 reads TGTGCCAGCAGCTTATCGGGGCTAGCGGGACATCCCGCGTCGTACAATGAGCAGTTCTTC.

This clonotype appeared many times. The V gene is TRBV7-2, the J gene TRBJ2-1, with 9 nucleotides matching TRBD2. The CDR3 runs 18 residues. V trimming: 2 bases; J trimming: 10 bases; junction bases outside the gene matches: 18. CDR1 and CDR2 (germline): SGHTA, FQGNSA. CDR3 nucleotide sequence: TGTGCCAGCAGCTTACTTCCTCCGGGACTAGCCCTCCTCGGCGAGCAGTTCTTC. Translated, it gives CASSLLPPGLALLGEQFF.

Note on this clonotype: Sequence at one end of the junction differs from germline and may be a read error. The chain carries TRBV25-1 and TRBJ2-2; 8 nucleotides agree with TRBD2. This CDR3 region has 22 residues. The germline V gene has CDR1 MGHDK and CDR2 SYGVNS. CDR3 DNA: TGTGCCAGCGGTTTAAACGGGGTAGCGGGACCACGCCCAATCGGATACACCGGGGAGCTGTCTTTT. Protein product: CASGLNGVAGPRPIGYTGELSF. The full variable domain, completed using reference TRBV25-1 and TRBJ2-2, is EADIYQTPRYLVIGTGKKITLECSQTMGHDKMYWYQQDPGMELHLIHYSYGVNSTEKGDLSSESTVSRIRTEHFPLTLESARPSHTSQYLCASGLNGVAGPRPIGYTGELSFGEGSRLTVL.

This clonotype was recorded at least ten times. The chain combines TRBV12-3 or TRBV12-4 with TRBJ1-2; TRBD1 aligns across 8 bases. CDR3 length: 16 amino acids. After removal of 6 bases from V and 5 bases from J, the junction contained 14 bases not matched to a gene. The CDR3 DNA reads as TGTGCCAGCAGCCGGGGGTCGGCAGGGGGCGCGTATGGCTACACCTTC. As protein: CASSRGSAGGAYGYTF.